Listed below are T cell receptor beta chains from one sample, sequenced in a study of blood T cell repertoires in COVID-19. Using immunoSEQ multiplex PCR, the repertoire was profiled, and TCRdb retains in-frame clones only, with some absent. Seen here are some 70,000 clones, around 93% observed once, and the top ten hold about 6.8%. Sequencing was done on a sample of peripheral blood. The source of these receptors is a human donor in a cohort sampled during active COVID-19. CDR3s include the opening cysteine and the closing phenylalanine or tryptophan. A D gene is named only where the DNA matches it firmly. Clone size is not always given. Where it is, it says once, few, many or a class for expanded clones.

>TRBV19|-|TRBJ1-4|-
CASRGLGGGEKLFF
TGTGCCAGTAGGGGACTGGGGGGAGGCGAAAAACTGTTTTTT
>TRBV9|-|TRBJ2-3|-
CASSPRRDSDTQYF
TGTGCCAGCAGCCCGAGAAGGGACTCAGATACGCAGTATTTT
>TRBV6-1|-|TRBJ2-5|-
CASSEGLFRETQYF
TGTGCCAGCAGTGAGGGACTCTTCCGGGAGACCCAGTACTTC
>TRBV21-1|-|TRBJ1-2|-
CASSGRDRLNYGYTF
TGTGCCAGCAGCGGCCGGGACAGACTTAACTATGGCTACACCTTC
>TRBV3-1/TRBV3-2|-|TRBJ2-2|-
CASSQAQGNYGELFF
TGTGCCAGCAGCCAAGCCCAGGGGAACTACGGGGAGCTGTTTTTT
>TRBV7-9|-|TRBJ1-1|-
CASSNTGTEAFF
TGTGCCAGCAGCAACACTGGGACAGAAGCTTTCTTT
>TRBV6-2/TRBV6-3|-|TRBJ2-5|-
CASSYPPQALQETQYF
TGTGCCAGCAGTTACCCGCCTCAGGCGTTACAAGAGACCCAGTACTTC
>TRBV2|-|TRBJ2-1|TRBD2
CASSDLTSGSNEQFF
TGTGCCAGCAGTGACCTGACTAGCGGGAGCAATGAGCAGTTCTTC
>TRBV7-2|-|TRBJ1-2|TRBD1
CASSQQGASYTF
TGTGCCAGCAGCCAACAGGGGGCGAGCTACACCTTC
>TRBV19|-|TRBJ2-5|TRBD2
CASSLRGSGSAETQYF
TGTGCCAGTAGTCTCCGGGGTAGCGGGAGTGCCGAGACCCAGTACTTC
>TRBV6-6|-|TRBJ1-2|-
CASSFLTVTTF
TGTGCCAGCAGTTTCCTGACAGTTACCACCTTC
>TRBV7-2|-|TRBJ2-4|-
CASSLAGARTENIQYF
TGTGCCAGCAGCTTAGCGGGGGCCAGGACAGAAAACATTCAGTACTTC
>TRBV20-1|-|TRBJ2-1|TRBD2
CSASPRTSGTSGQFF
TGCAGTGCTAGTCCTAGGACTAGCGGCACATCTGGGCAGTTCTTC
>TRBV5-4|-|TRBJ2-5|-
CASSAEGRETQYF
TGTGCCAGCAGCGCGGAGGGCCGGGAGACCCAGTACTTC
>TRBV19|once|TRBJ2-1|-
CASSIHRNWASEQFF
TGTGCCAGTAGTATTCATCGGAATTGGGCCAGTGAGCAGTTCTTC
>TRBV5-1|-|TRBJ2-1|TRBD2
CASSLELAGGNEQFF
TGCGCCAGCAGCTTGGAGCTAGCGGGCGGCAATGAGCAGTTCTTC
>TRBV7-8|-|TRBJ1-2|-
CASSLAVSDYGYTF
TGTGCCAGCAGCTTAGCCGTCTCAGACTATGGCTACACCTTC
>TRBV11-2|-|TRBJ1-1|-
CASSPTGFSAFF
TGTGCCAGCAGCCCTACAGGTTTTTCAGCTTTCTTT
>TRBV2|-|TRBJ1-5|-
CASSELVEQPQHF
TGTGCCAGCAGTGAACTGGTGGAGCAGCCCCAGCATTTT
>TRBV4-1|-|TRBJ2-7|TRBD2
CASSQDRYTSGEYYEQYF
TGCGCCAGCAGCCAAGATAGATACACCAGCGGGGAATACTACGAGCAGTACTTC
>TRBV18|-|TRBJ2-1|TRBD2
CASSPGGLAGAGYNEQFF
TGTGCCAGCTCACCAGGGGGCTTAGCGGGAGCGGGCTACAATGAGCAGTTCTTC
>TRBV27|-|TRBJ2-7|-
CASSVLNPPYEQYF
TGTGCCAGCTCCGTACTGAACCCTCCCTACGAGCAGTACTTC
>TRBV25-1|once|TRBJ1-2|-
CASSESGVGYTF
TGTGCCAGCAGTGAATCGGGGGTAGGCTACACCTTC
>TRBV10-2|-|TRBJ2-5|-
CASSGGGLQYF
TGCGCCAGCAGCGGCGGGGGCTTACAGTACTTC
>TRBV7-6|-|TRBJ2-1|TRBD2
CASSLAVLAGGPGEQFF
TGTGCCAGCAGCTTAGCCGTACTAGCGGGAGGGCCGGGTGAGCAGTTCTTC
>TRBV30|-|TRBJ1-2|-
CAWSDTYYGYTF
TGTGCCTGGAGTGACACCTACTATGGCTACACCTTC
>TRBV29-1|-|TRBJ2-1|-
CSTEGVYNEQFF
TGCAGTACGGAGGGAGTTTACAATGAGCAGTTCTTC
>TRBV11-3|-|TRBJ2-1|TRBD2
CASSLGTSAHNEQFF
TGTGCCAGCAGCTTGGGGACTAGCGCGCACAATGAGCAGTTCTTC
>TRBV6-2/TRBV6-3|-|TRBJ2-3|TRBD1
CASSYGTGGADTQYF
TGTGCCAGCAGTTATGGGACAGGGGGCGCGGATACGCAGTATTTT
>TRBV12-3/TRBV12-4|-|TRBJ2-3|-
CASSLGSPDTQYF
TGTGCCAGCAGTTTGGGCAGCCCAGATACGCAGTATTTT
>TRBV30|-|TRBJ2-7|TRBD2
CARSAGYAGGYEQYF
TGTGCCCGGAGTGCAGGGTATGCGGGAGGCTACGAGCAGTACTTC
>TRBV13|-|TRBJ2-7|-
CASSLAGSSYEQYF
TGTGCCAGCAGCTTAGCAGGGTCCTCCTACGAGCAGTACTTC
>TRBV15|-|TRBJ2-1|-
CATSSQRTGPYNEQFF
TGTGCCACCAGCTCACAAAGGACTGGACCCTACAATGAGCAGTTCTTC
>TRBV7-3|-|TRBJ2-7|TRBD1
CASSLRQGPYEQYF
TGTGCCAGCAGCTTAAGACAGGGGCCCTACGAGCAGTACTTC
>TRBV19|-|TRBJ2-1|-
CASTEGRGQPRDEQFF
TGTGCCAGTACCGAAGGGCGGGGACAGCCCAGGGATGAGCAGTTCTTC
>TRBV15|-|TRBJ1-1|-
CATSIGVVDTEAFF
TGTGCCACCAGCATAGGGGTTGTGGACACTGAAGCTTTCTTT
>TRBV7-9|-|TRBJ1-1|TRBD1
CASSLTQGVDTEAFF
TGTGCCAGCAGCTTAACCCAGGGGGTGGACACTGAAGCTTTCTTT
>TRBV19|-|TRBJ1-2|-
CASSISWTETNGYTF
TGTGCCAGTAGTATTTCTTGGACAGAGACCAATGGCTACACCTTC
>TRBV14|-|TRBJ2-1|-
CASSQVRDEQFF
TGTGCCAGCAGCCAAGTTCGGGATGAGCAGTTCTTC
>TRBV5-1|few|TRBJ2-5|-
CASSLPRGDIQETQYF
TGCGCCAGCAGCTTGCCCCGCGGCGATATCCAAGAGACCCAGTACTTC
>TRBV10-3|-|TRBJ2-3|TRBD1
CAISGGTSTDTQYF
TGTGCCATCTCAGGGGGCACTAGCACAGATACGCAGTATTTT